A selection of T cell receptor beta chains follows, all from one sample in a study of shared clonotypes between healthy human individuals. Some clones are missing from TCRdb's copy, which holds only in-frame ones; the method was immunoSEQ multiplex PCR. The table has 2 million to 2.5 million clones, just over 90% seen once. The sample taken for sequencing was naive CD4+ T cells from PBMCs. All receptors derive from a man between 18 and 29 years old in good health. Some clones in this sample may be carry-over from other donors' samples. Both conserved end residues are part of each CDR3. D genes are given only for firm matches. Some rows have no size entry. The others give once, few or many, or a class for an expanded clone.

clone_size j_call v_call d_call cdr3_nt cdr3_aa
- TRBJ1-1 TRBV7-3 - TGTGCCAGCAGCTTAAGCGGCCAGGCTGGCACTGAAGCTTTCTTT CASSLSGQAGTEAFF
- TRBJ2-7 TRBV30 TRBD2 TGTGCCTGGAGTCGAGCGGGGGCATCCTACGAGCAGTACTTC CAWSRAGASYEQYF
- TRBJ2-7 TRBV27 - TGTGCCAGCAGTTTGAGGGGGTCCTACGAGCAGTACTTC CASSLRGSYEQYF
- TRBJ1-5 TRBV6-1 - TGTGCCAGCAGTGAGCGGGCCTCTTGGGGTCAGCCCCAGCATTTT CASSERASWGQPQHF
- TRBJ2-2 TRBV5-8 TRBD2 TGTGCCAGCAGCTTGGTCGTTAGCGGGCCCACCGGGGAGCTGTTTTTT CASSLVVSGPTGELFF
- TRBJ2-5 TRBV28 - TGTGCCAGCAGTCGTGGACGGAGAGCCCAAGAGACCCAGTACTTC CASSRGRRAQETQYF
- TRBJ1-1 TRBV29-1 - TGCAGCGTTGCTGGGCCGGGGAACACTGAAGCTTTCTTT CSVAGPGNTEAFF
- TRBJ2-3 TRBV12-5 - TGTGCTAGTGGTAAAGGAGGCACAGATACGCAGTATTTT CASGKGGTDTQYF
- TRBJ2-2 TRBV15 - TGTGCCACCAGCAGAGATTACGGCACCGGGGAGCTGTTTTTT CATSRDYGTGELFF
- TRBJ2-2 TRBV25-1 - TGTGCCAGCAGTGACCACGCGCTTAACACCGGGGAGCTGTTTTTT CASSDHALNTGELFF
- TRBJ1-6 TRBV27 TRBD1 TGTGCCAGCAGTCCTAGGGACAGAGGGGTTACACCCCTCCACTTT CASSPRDRGVTPLHF
- TRBJ1-5 TRBV4-1 - TGCGCCAGCAGCCAAGAAGGCAGTCATCAGCCCCAGCATTTT CASSQEGSHQPQHF
- TRBJ1-1 TRBV28 - TGTGCCAGCTTTGGGATCATGAACACTGAAGCTTTCTTT CASFGIMNTEAFF
once TRBJ1-6 TRBV10-1 - TGCGCCAGCAGTGAGTCTCGCAGGGGATCACCCCTCCACTTT CASSESRRGSPLHF
- TRBJ2-7 TRBV18 TRBD1 TGTGCCAGCTCATTCCCAGGGGGATACGAGCAGTACTTC CASSFPGGYEQYF
- TRBJ2-2 TRBV5-4 - TGTGCCAGCAGCGACCCCAGCCGAAACGGGGAGCTGTTTTTT CASSDPSRNGELFF
- TRBJ2-3 TRBV18 TRBD2 TGTGCCAGCTCACCCCCGGGACTAGCGGGAGGGCCTACGCAGTATTTT CASSPPGLAGGPTQYF
- TRBJ2-7 TRBV6-5 - TGTGCCAGCAGTTTGATCCAGGGATACGAGCAGTACTTC CASSLIQGYEQYF
once TRBJ1-1 TRBV5-1 - TGCGCCAGCAGCTTGGCCGGGGGCCGTGAAGCTTTCTTT CASSLAGGREAFF
- TRBJ1-1 TRBV28 - TGTGCCAGCTACGCGAACACTGAAGCTTTCTTT CASYANTEAFF
- TRBJ1-1 TRBV6-5 - TGTGCCAGCATCCGGAGCACTGAAGCTTTCTTT CASIRSTEAFF
- TRBJ2-1 TRBV11-2 TRBD2 TGTGCCAGCAGCTTAGGTCTAGCGGGACCCTACAATGAGCAGTTCTTC CASSLGLAGPYNEQFF
- TRBJ1-3 TRBV29-1 - TGCAGCGTTGAAGATCAGTCCGGAAACACCATATATTTT CSVEDQSGNTIYF
- TRBJ2-7 TRBV4-1 - TGCGCCAGCAGCCAACCCCGAGGGTCCGGGAGAGACTACGAGCAGTACTTC CASSQPRGSGRDYEQYF
- TRBJ2-5 TRBV4-1 - TGCGCCAGCAGCCAAGAATCCGCGGGATGGATCCAAGAGACCCAGTACTTC CASSQESAGWIQETQYF
- TRBJ1-1 TRBV10-3 TRBD1 TGTGCCACCACAGGGGGAATTGGTAGCACTGAAGCTTTCTTT CATTGGIGSTEAFF
- TRBJ1-1 TRBV11-3 - TGTGCCAGCAGCTTGAACGGGGGTAACACTGAAGCTTTCTTT CASSLNGGNTEAFF
- TRBJ1-1 TRBV4-1 - TGCGCCAGCAGCCAAGGCCGAGGTGAGGGAACGAGGACTGAAGCTTTCTTT CASSQGRGEGTRTEAFF
- TRBJ1-1 TRBV19 - TGTGCCAGTAGTGTTTCAACGAACACTGAAGCTTTCTTT CASSVSTNTEAFF
- TRBJ2-6 TRBV2 TRBD1 TGTGCCAGCAGTGCCCGGACAGGGACGGTAGGTGGGGCCAACGTCCTGACTTTC CASSARTGTVGGANVLTF
- TRBJ2-1 TRBV5-1 - TGCGCCAGCAGCTTGGACGCGGCCTACAATGAGCAGTTCTTC CASSLDAAYNEQFF
- TRBJ2-2 TRBV7-2 TRBD2 TGTGCCAGCAGCCCTCGGACTAGCGGGAGGCGTGGGGAGCTGTTTTTT CASSPRTSGRRGELFF
- TRBJ2-3 TRBV28 TRBD1 TGTGCCAGCAGTCGCATAGACAGGGTGGGCACAGATACGCAGTATTTT CASSRIDRVGTDTQYF
- TRBJ2-4 TRBV19 TRBD1 TGTGCCAGTAGTATAATCGGCGGAGGACAGGGAGGTTTAGGCAAAAACATTCAGTACTTC CASSIIGGGQGGLGKNIQYF